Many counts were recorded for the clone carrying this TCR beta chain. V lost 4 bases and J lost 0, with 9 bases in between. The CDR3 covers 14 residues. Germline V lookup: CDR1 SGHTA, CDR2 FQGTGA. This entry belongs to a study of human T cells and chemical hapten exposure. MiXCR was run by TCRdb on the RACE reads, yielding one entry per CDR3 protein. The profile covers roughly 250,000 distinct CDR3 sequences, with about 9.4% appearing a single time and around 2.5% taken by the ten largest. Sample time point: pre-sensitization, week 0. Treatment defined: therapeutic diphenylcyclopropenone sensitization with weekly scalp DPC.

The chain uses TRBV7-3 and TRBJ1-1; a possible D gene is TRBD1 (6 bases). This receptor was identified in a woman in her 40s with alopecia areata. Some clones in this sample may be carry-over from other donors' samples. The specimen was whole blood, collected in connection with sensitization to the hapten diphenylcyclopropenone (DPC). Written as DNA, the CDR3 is TGTGCCAGCAGCTCCGGACAGCTGAACACTGAAGCTTTCTTT. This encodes CASSSGQLNTEAFF.